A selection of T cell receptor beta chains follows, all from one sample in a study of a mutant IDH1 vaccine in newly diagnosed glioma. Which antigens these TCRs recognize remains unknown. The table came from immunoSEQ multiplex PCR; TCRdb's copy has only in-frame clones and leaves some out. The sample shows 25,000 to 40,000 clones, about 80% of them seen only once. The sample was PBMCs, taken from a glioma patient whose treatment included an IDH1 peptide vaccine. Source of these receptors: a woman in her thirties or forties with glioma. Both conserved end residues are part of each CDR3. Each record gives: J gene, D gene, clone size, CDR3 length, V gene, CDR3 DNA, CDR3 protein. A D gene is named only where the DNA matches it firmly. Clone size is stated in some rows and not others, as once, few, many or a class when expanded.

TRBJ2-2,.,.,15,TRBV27,TGTGCCAGCGGGGCGGGGGCCCTGGACACCGGGGAGCTGTTTTTT,CASGAGALDTGELFF
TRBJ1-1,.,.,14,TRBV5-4,TGTGCCAGCAGCCCACATAACATGAACACTGAAGCTTTCTTT,CASSPHNMNTEAFF
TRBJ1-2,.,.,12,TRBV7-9,TGTGCCGGCGACACGGCAGGGGATGGCTACACCTTC,CAGDTAGDGYTF
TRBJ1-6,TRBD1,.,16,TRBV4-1,TGCGCCAGCAGCCATTCGGACAGGCGAGATAATTCACCCCTCCACTTT,CASSHSDRRDNSPLHF
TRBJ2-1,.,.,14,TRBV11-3,TGTGCCAGCAGCCCGGGACCCGCCCCCAATGAGCAGTTCTTC,CASSPGPAPNEQFF
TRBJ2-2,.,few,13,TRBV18,TGTGCCAGCTCACCGGTTGGCGGACGGGAGCTGTTTTTT,CASSPVGGRELFF
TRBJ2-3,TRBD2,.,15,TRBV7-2,TGTGCCAGCAGCTTCAGCGGCGGGGGGTTAGATACGCAGTATTTT,CASSFSGGGLDTQYF
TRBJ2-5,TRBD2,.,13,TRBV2,TGTGCCGGACGGACTAGCCGGCAAGAGACCCAGTACTTC,CAGRTSRQETQYF
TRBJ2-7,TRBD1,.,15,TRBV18,TGTGCCAGCTCACCACAGTTTAATGGACAGGGCGAGCAGTACTTC,CASSPQFNGQGEQYF
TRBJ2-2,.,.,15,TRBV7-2,TGTGCCAGCAGCCCTGCTTTCCGTGCAGCCGGGGAGCTGTTTTTT,CASSPAFRAAGELFF
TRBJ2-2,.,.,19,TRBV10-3,TGTGCCATCAGTGACCCGATTGCCGGAGGGAACCTAAACACCGGGGAGCTGTTTTTT,CAISDPIAGGNLNTGELFF
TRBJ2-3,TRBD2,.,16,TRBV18,TGTGCCAGCTCTCTAATAGCGGGGAGCCCCACAGATACGCAGTATTTT,CASSLIAGSPTDTQYF
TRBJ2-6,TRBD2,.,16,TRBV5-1,TGCGCCAGCATTCCGGGAGGAAGTTCTGGGGCCAACGTCCTGACTTTC,CASIPGGSSGANVLTF
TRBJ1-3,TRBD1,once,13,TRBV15,TGTGCCACCAGCCCTGACAGGGTCAACACCATATATTTT,CATSPDRVNTIYF
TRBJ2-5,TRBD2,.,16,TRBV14,TGTGCCAGCAGCCATTGGACTAGCGGGGCACAAGAGACCCAGTACTTC,CASSHWTSGAQETQYF
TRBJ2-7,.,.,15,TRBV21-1,TGTGCCAGCAGCTCCTACGGGGAGGCTTCCGACGAGCAGTACTTC,CASSSYGEASDEQYF
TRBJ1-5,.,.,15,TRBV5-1,TGCGCCAGCAGCTTGGCTGGCAGCTACAATCAGCCCCAGCATTTT,CASSLAGSYNQPQHF
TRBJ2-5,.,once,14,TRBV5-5,TGTGCCAGCAGCTTGGGGGCGGAACAAGAGACCCAGTACTTC,CASSLGAEQETQYF
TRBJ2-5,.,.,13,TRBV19,TGTGCCAGTAGTGGGACCCGAGGGGAGACCCAGTACTTC,CASSGTRGETQYF
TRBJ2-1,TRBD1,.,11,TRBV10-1,TGCGCCAGCAGTAGGGGGCATGAGCAGTTCTTC,CASSRGHEQFF
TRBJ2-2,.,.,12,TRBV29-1,TGCAGCGCCCTCAAGGGCACCGGGGAGCTGTTTTTT,CSALKGTGELFF
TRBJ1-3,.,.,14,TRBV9,TGTGCCAGCAGAGAACAGGGTCGAGGAAACACCATATATTTT,CASREQGRGNTIYF
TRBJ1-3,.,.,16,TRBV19,TGTGCCAGTAGTATTAGGTCATTGGGCTCTGGAAACACCATATATTTT,CASSIRSLGSGNTIYF
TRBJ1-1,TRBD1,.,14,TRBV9,TGTGCCAGCAGTGAATGGACAGGAGGGACTGAAGCTTTCTTT,CASSEWTGGTEAFF
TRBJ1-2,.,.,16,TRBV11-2,TGTGCCAGCAGCCCGATCCGGCAGACAGGTTTCTATGGCTACACCTTC,CASSPIRQTGFYGYTF
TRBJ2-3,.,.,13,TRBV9,TGTGCCAGCAGCGCTCAAGGGGAAGATACGCAGTATTTT,CASSAQGEDTQYF
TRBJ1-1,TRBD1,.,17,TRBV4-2,TGTGCCAGCAGCCAAGGTCTACGGGACAGGACGTCGACTGAAGCTTTCTTT,CASSQGLRDRTSTEAFF
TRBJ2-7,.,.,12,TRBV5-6,TGTGCCAGCATGGGTGACCCCTACGAGCAGTACTTC,CASMGDPYEQYF
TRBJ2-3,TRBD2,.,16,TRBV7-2,TGTGCCAGCAGCTCCCGACTAGCGGGGGGGACAGATACGCAGTATTTT,CASSSRLAGGTDTQYF
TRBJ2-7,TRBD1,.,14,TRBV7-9,TGTGCCAGCAGCAAAACAGGGGTGCCCTACGAGCAGTACTTC,CASSKTGVPYEQYF
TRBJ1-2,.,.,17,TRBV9,TGTGCCAGCAGCGGGACCACCGGGACATCTACTAACTATGGCTACACCTTC,CASSGTTGTSTNYGYTF
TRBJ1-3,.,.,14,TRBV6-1,TGTGCCACGATTAAGGGGGTCTCTGGAAACACCATATATTTT,CATIKGVSGNTIYF
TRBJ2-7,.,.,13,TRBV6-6,TGTGCCAGCAGTTCGATAGACACTGGCGAGCAGTACTTC,CASSSIDTGEQYF
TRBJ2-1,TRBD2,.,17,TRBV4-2,TGTGCCAGCAGCCAAGCAGCTAGCGGGGGTCAATACAATGAGCAGTTCTTC,CASSQAASGGQYNEQFF
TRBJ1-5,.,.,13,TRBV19,TGTGCCACTACCGATCCCGCCGGGGAGCCCCAGCATTTT,CATTDPAGEPQHF
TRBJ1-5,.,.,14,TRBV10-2,TGCGCCAGCAGTCGGGGGCAGAACAATCAGCCCCAGCATTTT,CASSRGQNNQPQHF
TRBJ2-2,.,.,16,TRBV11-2,TGTGCCAGCCGATTGCCCGGTCGGAGGAACACCGGGGAGCTGTTTTTT,CASRLPGRRNTGELFF
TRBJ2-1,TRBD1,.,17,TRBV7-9,TGTGCCAGCAGCTATCCCGGGACAGGATGGGGCTACAATGAGCAGTTCTTC,CASSYPGTGWGYNEQFF
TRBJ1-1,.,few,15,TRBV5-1,TGCGCCAGCAGCTCCAGGGGCCTCCAGAACACTGAAGCTTTCTTT,CASSSRGLQNTEAFF
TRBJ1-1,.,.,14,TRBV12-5,TGTGCTAGTGGCCCCCCGGGACCTAACACTGAAGCTTTCTTT,CASGPPGPNTEAFF
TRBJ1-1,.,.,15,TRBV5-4,TGTGCCAGCAGCCCCGGGCGGGGGCGGGACACTGAAGCTTTCTTT,CASSPGRGRDTEAFF
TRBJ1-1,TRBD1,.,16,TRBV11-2,TGTGCCAGCAGCTTAGAAAGGGACAGGGTGAGAGTGGAAGCTTTCTTT,CASSLERDRVRVEAFF
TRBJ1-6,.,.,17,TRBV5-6,TGTGCCAGCAGCTTGCGCGGGGAGAACCTAGATAATTCACCCCTCCACTTT,CASSLRGENLDNSPLHF
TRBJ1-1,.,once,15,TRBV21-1,TGTGCCAGCAGCAAAGTCCTCCAGGGGGTTTATCGGGCTTTCTTT,CASSKVLQGVYRAFF
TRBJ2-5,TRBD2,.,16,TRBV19,TGTGCCAGTAGTATAGGGGTGGCGGGGGGGAGGGAGACCCAGTACTTC,CASSIGVAGGRETQYF
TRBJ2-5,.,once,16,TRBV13,TGTGCCAGCAGCTTAGCTGGGGACGGGAGAAGGGAGACCCAGTACTTC,CASSLAGDGRRETQYF